This T cell receptor beta chain derives from a study of T cell responses to AZD1222 COVID-19 vaccine. General study points: Unmutated regions of variants are reportedly targeted by nearly half of spike-specific TCRs. Females made up more of the donors, who were largely white British, and clonal diversity may have come out too low.

CDR3 size: 14 residues. V was clipped by 7 bases and J by 4 bases, with 15 bases between them. CDR1 ENHRY and CDR2 SYGVKD come from the germline V gene. The analysis combined second doses at about 4 or about 12 weeks. The assay was immunoSEQ multiplex PCR, and TCRdb's table has in-frame clones only and misses some. Among some 79,000 clones listed, around three quarters were seen once. Of note for this clone: The antigen is unknown.

The source of this sequence is an adult who received the AZD1222 COVID-19 vaccine. The chain couples TRBV10-3 to TRBJ2-3; D might be TRBD2 (6 bases). The sequences come from peripheral blood, collected 28 days after the second AZD1222 dose. In DNA form, the CDR3 reads TGTGCCATCAACGAGGGAGGTGGGCCAGATACGCAGTATTTT. This gives the protein CAINEGGGPDTQYF.